This T cell receptor (beta chain) was recorded in a study of cytomegalovirus exposure and HLA in healthy donors (TCRdb year 2017). Background on the whole study: According to a later analysis, the approximately 120 validation repertoires were produced on the same platform as the roughly 700 repertoires of the first cohort. High-throughput TCR immunosequencing, statistical association of individual TCRs with disease status, and machine learning were combined to predict cytomegalovirus infection status. A separate validation cohort of 100 to 150 different subjects was used in addition to the roughly 640-subject first cohort. The aim of the study was to test whether cataloging public T cell receptors could identify signatures of past pathogen exposure. Broad study findings and their caveats: It was suggested by the authors that the approach could potentially be generalized to other disease states and immunological phenotypes. Most TCR sequences were seen in very few donors, while some public TCRs were found in many individuals. Cytomegalovirus status was reported to be diagnosed by the classifier with high specificity and sensitivity in both the original and validation cohorts. A few of the identified cytomegalovirus-associated TCR beta chains were confirmed in vitro to be specific for cytomegalovirus antigens. All 130 or so repertoires were used to score co-occurrence in the validation cohort in a later analysis, because that analysis had no HLA typing for the cohort. A total of 164 TCR beta chains were listed by the study as associated with cytomegalovirus. Subsequent analysis determined that TCRs grouped into clusters in the first cohort also showed a tendency toward co-occurrence across the roughly 130 validation repertoires, and roughly 95% of cluster scores exceeded 0.

A remark on this clone: Its antigen specificity is not known. No much larger clone exists at a distance of one base, and base qualities are not known.

Library preparation was by the immunoSEQ multiplex PCR assay. The authors' pipeline ran thus. A statistical classification framework was built to diagnose cytomegalovirus status from the catalog of TCR beta chain sequences. TCRdb holds this immuneACCESS table with in-frame rearrangements only. Some clones are missing; in checked studies, unresolved V genes explain under half, and the rest has no known cause. Clone size and V and J calls were adopted from that table, with D and trimming inferred from the DNA. For this sample there are tens of thousands of clones; more than 85% appear just once. Of the sample, over 2% falls within the top ten clones. Donors formed part of the validation cohort, which comprised about 130 subjects and was distinct from the first cohort of fewer than 750 subjects. Source material: PBMCs. The receptor's source is a woman aged 30 to 39 in good health and CMV-seronegative.

CDR3 region: CASSFTPTESGNQPQHF. The bases are TGTGCCAGCAGTTTTACCCCAACAGAGTCGGGGAATCAGCCCCAGCATTTT. Recombination connected TRBV28 to TRBJ1-5; no confident D gene assignment can be made. The germline V gene sets CDR1 to MDHEN and CDR2 to SYDVKM. There are 17 amino acids in the CDR3, from cysteine to phenylalanine inclusive. Only CDR3 DNA is held: 51 bases, read in frame from base 1. V drops 3 bases and J drops 4 bases, leaving 19 bases in between.